This T cell receptor beta chain was obtained from a study of blood T cells in healthy people across ages. The use of a sample-barcoded 5' primer and a J-beta primer mix characterized a second PCR of about 6 to 12 cycles. Carrying 12 random nucleotides, a template-switch adaptor labeled each individual cDNA molecule. One entry per CDR3 protein results from TCRdb running MiXCR on the 5' RACE reads. The data show approximately 690,000 distinct CDR3 sequences, 45% to 65% seen once. This clonotype was seen a handful of times. Healthy Caucasian individuals from Russia aged roughly 6 to 90 served as donors. This CDR3 spans 16 amino acids. V was pared by 4 bases and J by 1 base, with 9 bases of the junction left unmatched. CDR1 and CDR2 (germline): SQVTM, ANQGSEA.

This chain connects TRBV29-1 to TRBJ2-4, with 8 bases lining up with TRBD1. Sequencing was done on a sample of blood. The source is a man in his 60s in good health. The CDR3 bases are TGCAGCGTTGGTACAGGGGGAAGTGGCGCCAAAAACATTCAGTACTTC. It specifies CSVGTGGSGAKNIQYF.